Sequencing of this T cell receptor beta chain was carried out in a study of T cell responses to AZD1222 COVID-19 vaccine. Germline V gene lookup returns CDR1 SGHAT and CDR2 FQNNGV. The CDR3 runs to 17 residues. Unmatched junction bases numbered 13, after V lost 5 bases and J lost 5 bases. Some clones are missing from TCRdb's copy, which holds only in-frame ones; the method was immunoSEQ multiplex PCR. The sample includes about 150,000 clones, about nine tenths of them seen just once. This chain uses TRBV11-2 with TRBJ2-3, with TRBD2 matching 10 bases. This receptor was obtained from an adult who received the AZD1222 COVID-19 vaccine. The material was peripheral blood, obtained 28 days after the second AZD1222 dose. The CDR3 DNA follows: TGTGCCAGCAGCCCGCCGGCTAGCGGGAGTGGGGGAGATACGCAGTATTTT. It specifies CASSPPASGSGGDTQYF.